The 24 T cell receptor beta chains below were found in one sample sequenced in a study of blood T cell repertoires in COVID-19 (dated by TCRdb to about 2020). Library preparation used the immunoSEQ multiplex PCR assay. This is the immuneACCESS table as TCRdb keeps it, with only in-frame sequences that have V and J called. A part of the clones is gone; compared with another copy, unresolved V genes explain less than half, and the rest is unexplained. Here the sample has 70,000 to 95,000 clones; roughly 77% occur a single time. Jointly, the top ten make up around 13% of the sample. Material: peripheral blood. The receptors shown here come from a human donor in a cohort sampled during active COVID-19.

This sequence joins TRBV19 and TRBJ1-2; 9 nucleotides match TRBD1. The germline gives CDR1 LNHDA, CDR2 SQIVND (reference sequence). The CDR3 extends over 13 amino acids. The trim removed 6 bases at V and 4 bases at J, leaving 3 bases unmatched. This CDR3 reads CASSLDRGYGYTF. In DNA, the CDR3 is TGTGCCAGTAGCCTGGACAGGGGCTATGGCTACACCTTC.

V and J are TRBV24-1 and TRBJ2-2; TRBD1 matches at 9 bases. This CDR3 region has 19 residues. Trimming took 4 bases from V and 0 from J; bases not matched to a gene: 11. The germline V gene has CDR1 KGHDR and CDR2 SFDVKD. CDR3 nucleotide sequence: TGTGCCACCAGTGAGTCCGGGACAGGGAATGGTGCGAACACCGGGGAGCTGTTTTTT. Its translation: CATSESGTGNGANTGELFF.

This chain uses TRBV5-1 with TRBJ1-2, with 9 positions matching TRBD1. Germline CDR1 reads SGHRS; CDR2 reads YFSETQ. This CDR3 has 15 amino acids. V shed 3 bases, J shed 6 bases, and the junction held 9 bases outside the gene matches. CDR3 loop: CASSSSLGTGHGYTF. The CDR3 bases are TGCGCCAGCAGCTCCAGCCTCGGGACAGGGCATGGCTACACCTTC.

The J gene is TRBJ1-2, the V gene TRBV7-9, with a weak D call TRBD1 (5 bases). The germline V and J ends were trimmed by 5 bases and 7 bases, with 11 bases remaining between them. The CDR3 runs 12 residues. Germline CDR1 SEHNR, CDR2 FQNEAQ (reference sequence). CDR3 region: CASSVGGVGYTF. CDR3 DNA sequence: TGTGCCAGCAGCGTCGGGGGGGTTGGCTACACCTTC. Based on the CDR3 plus reference TRBV7-9 and TRBJ1-2, the full variable domain is DTGVSQNPRHKITKRGQNVTFRCDPISEHNRLYWYRQTLGQGPEFLTYFQNEAQLEKSRLLSDRFSAERPKGSFSTLEIQRTEQGDSAMYLCASSVGGVGYTFGSGTRLTVV.

The rearrangement links TRBV18 to TRBJ2-7, with a possible D match to TRBD1 (5 bases). Trimming stripped 4 bases from V and 2 bases from J, with 15 bases between. CDR1 is KGHSH, CDR2 LQKENI, per germline. The CDR3 loop spans 15 amino acids. CDR3 region: CASSRPGWGTYEQYF. The CDR3 DNA sequence: TGTGCCAGCTCACGCCCGGGTTGGGGCACCTACGAGCAGTACTTC.

The rearrangement joins TRBV15 to TRBJ2-7; D remains unclear. Germline V gene sequence: CDR1 LNHNV, CDR2 YYDKDF (reference sequence). The CDR3 is made up of 13 amino acids. V was pared by 3 bases and J by 2 bases, with 8 bases between. The CDR3 spells CATSRSYTYEQYF. CDR3 DNA: TGTGCCACCAGCAGGAGCTATACCTACGAGCAGTACTTC. The full variable domain, rest sourced from reference TRBV15 and TRBJ2-7, is DAMVIQNPRYQVTQFGKPVTLSCSQTLNHNVMYWYQQKSSQAPKLLFHYYDKDFNNEADTPDNFQSRRPNTSFCFLDIRSPGLGDTAMYLCATSRSYTYEQYFGPGTRLTVT.

The rearrangement joins TRBV29-1 to TRBJ1-2, with a tentative D call TRBD1 (6 bases). Germline CDR1 and CDR2: SQVTM and ANQGSEA. V dropped 7 bases and J dropped 6 bases, with 15 bases sitting between them. This CDR3 has 12 amino acids. The CDR3 region is CSALPDSNGYTF. The CDR3 DNA is TGCAGCGCCCTCCCGGACAGTAATGGCTACACCTTC.

The chain carries TRBV2 and TRBJ2-5, with TRBD2 matching over 7 bases. Per germline, CDR1 SNHLY and CDR2 FYNNEI. Unmatched junction bases numbered 6, after V lost 5 bases and J lost 3 bases. The CDR3 has 14 amino acids. The CDR3 DNA follows: TGTGCCAGCAGTCGAGCGGGGAGGGAAGAGACCCAGTACTTC. Translating gives CASSRAGREETQYF.

The J gene is TRBJ1-1, the V gene TRBV7-9, with no clear D. V lost 0 bases, J lost 8 bases, and 13 bases lay in between. From germline, CDR1 is SEHNR and CDR2 FQNEAQ (reference sequence). This CDR3 has 14 residues. The CDR3 is CASSLAWSGGEAFF. The CDR3 DNA is TGTGCCAGCAGCTTAGCTTGGTCAGGAGGGGAAGCTTTCTTT.

The rearrangement joins TRBV7-9 to TRBJ1-4; the D gene is possibly TRBD1 (6 bases). The CDR3 extends over 15 amino acids. In germline, CDR1 is SEHNR, CDR2 FQNEAQ (reference sequence). The germline V and J ends were trimmed by 4 bases and 5 bases, with 14 bases remaining between them. CDR3: CASSSNREGNEKLFF. The CDR3 coding sequence is TGTGCCAGCAGCTCCAACAGGGAAGGGAATGAAAAACTGTTTTTT.

This clone has a handful of counts. The chain employs TRBV18 and TRBJ2-7; no firm D call. The CDR3 is 12 amino acids. The ends were cut back, 3 bases at V and 6 bases at J, with 9 bases in the middle. The germline gives CDR1 KGHSH, CDR2 LQKENI. CDR3 region: CASSPSPGEQYF. For the CDR3, the DNA is TGTGCCAGCTCACCTTCCCCCGGCGAGCAGTACTTC.

The chain employs TRBV5-1 and TRBJ2-7; TRBD1 is a possible D gene (5 bases). The germline CDR1 and CDR2 sequences are SGHRS and YFSETQ. The CDR3 contains 13 residues. V lost 5 bases to trimming and J lost 0 bases, with 9 bases between them. CDR3 protein: CASRDTTSYEQYF. DNA of the CDR3: TGCGCCAGCAGGGACACTACCTCCTACGAGCAGTACTTC.

The rearrangement links TRBV6-2 or TRBV6-3 to TRBJ2-2; possibly TRBD1 for D (6 bases). The germline CDR1 and CDR2 sequences are MNHEY and SVGEGT. CDR3 length: 15 amino acids. V gave up 5 bases and J gave up 6 bases, with 16 bases separating them. DNA of the CDR3: TGTGCCAGCAGTCCCCCAGCTCAGGGGCCCGGGGAGCTGTTTTTT. It specifies CASSPPAQGPGELFF.

This sequence joins TRBV28 and TRBJ2-1; possibly TRBD2 for D (6 bases). Germline-derived CDR1 and CDR2 are MDHEN and SYDVKM. The CDR3 contains 18 residues. Trimming shortened V by 6 bases and J by 7 bases, and 28 bases separated the two germline ends. CDR3 region: CASRQNSSPRRGRNEQFF. CDR3 in DNA: TGTGCCAGCAGACAAAACTCCTCACCCAGGAGGGGACGGAATGAGCAGTTCTTC.

The CDR3 reads CASSEKRNTGELFF. The CDR3 nucleotides read TGTGCCAGCAGTGAAAAGAGGAACACCGGGGAGCTGTTTTTT. J is TRBJ2-2 and V is TRBV2; D remains unclear. Germline lookup yields CDR1 SNHLY and CDR2 FYNNEI. Trimming shortened V by 2 bases and J by 1 base, and 5 bases separated the two germline ends. The CDR3 spans 14 residues.

The V gene is TRBV7-9, the J gene TRBJ2-6, with D possibly TRBD2 on 5 matching bases. The CDR3 runs 14 residues. The ends were cut back, 5 bases at V and 4 bases at J, with 9 bases in the middle. Germline CDR1 reads SEHNR; CDR2 reads FQNEAQ (reference sequence). The CDR3 is CASSDYAGANVLTF. As DNA, the CDR3 is TGTGCCAGCAGCGACTATGCGGGGGCCAACGTCCTGACTTTC.

This clone appeared a single time. The rearrangement uses TRBV7-3 and TRBJ2-1; TRBD1 matches at 11 bases. Germline V gene lookup returns CDR1 SGHTA and CDR2 FQGTGA. The CDR3 has 19 residues. The ends lost 2 bases at V and 1 base at J; junction bases unmatched: 10. The chain's CDR3 is CASSLSGQGAIGSYNEQFF. For the CDR3, the DNA is TGTGCCAGCAGCTTATCCGGACAGGGGGCGATAGGGTCCTACAATGAGCAGTTCTTC.

This sequence joins TRBV7-2 and TRBJ2-7; 11 nucleotides line up with TRBD2. V was pared by 4 bases and J by 4 bases, with 3 bases of the junction left unmatched. CDR1 SGHTA and CDR2 FQGNSA come from the germline V gene. This CDR3 is built from 14 residues. The CDR3 is CASSSSGGLYEQYF. In nucleotides, the CDR3 is TGTGCCAGCAGCTCTAGCGGGGGGCTTTACGAGCAGTACTTC.

The chain combines TRBV6-5 with TRBJ2-2; D ambiguous. The CDR3 spans 13 residues. Germline CDR1 reads MNHEY; CDR2 reads SVGAGI. Trimming removed 10 bases at V and 2 bases at J, with 11 bases between. The CDR3 loop is CAIRSSNTGELFF. For the CDR3, the DNA is TGTGCCATCAGGAGTTCCAACACCGGGGAGCTGTTTTTT.

The V and J genes are TRBV5-6 and TRBJ1-1; D is unresolved. The germline V gene has CDR1 SGHDT and CDR2 YYEEEE. The germline V and J ends were trimmed by 3 bases and 0 bases, with 9 bases remaining between them. This CDR3 is 14 amino acids long. Here the CDR3 DNA reads TGTGCCAGCAGCTCCCCGCCGGTGAACACTGAAGCTTTCTTT. It is translated as CASSSPPVNTEAFF.

The V call is TRBV4-2, the J call TRBJ1-6; D might be TRBD1 (5 bases). CDR1 is LGHNA, CDR2 YNFKEQ, per germline. Trimming removed 1 base at V and 10 bases at J, with 14 bases between. The CDR3 sequence is 15 residues long. The CDR3 reads CASSQGGQGGSPLHF. Written as DNA, the CDR3 is TGTGCCAGCAGCCAAGGGGGCCAGGGAGGCTCACCCCTCCACTTT.

This clone has only a few counts. The gene calls are TRBV6-1 and TRBJ2-5; 12 positions match TRBD2. Germline V lookup: CDR1 MNHNS, CDR2 SASEGT. The CDR3 covers 15 residues. The trim removed 3 bases at V and 2 bases at J, leaving 1 base unmatched. The CDR3, as DNA: TGTGCCAGCAGTGAGCTAGCGGGGGGGCAAGAGACCCAGTACTTC. Protein product: CASSELAGGQETQYF.

V and J are TRBV7-8 and TRBJ1-3; a possible D gene is TRBD1 (6 bases). This CDR3 comprises 15 residues. The V gene lost 1 base and the J gene lost 8 bases, with 15 bases spanning the gap. CDR1 is SGHVS and CDR2 is FQNEAQ in the germline V gene. The CDR3: CASSLEIRGSDTIYF. For the CDR3, the DNA is TGTGCCAGCAGCTTAGAGATCAGGGGCTCGGACACCATATATTTT. Variable domain in full (rest from reference TRBV7-8 and TRBJ1-3): GAGVSQSPRYKVAKRGQDVALRCDPISGHVSLFWYQQALGQGPEFLTYFQNEAQLDKSGLPSDRFFAERPEGSVSTLKIQRTQQEDSAVYLCASSLEIRGSDTIYFGEGSWLTVV.

The genes are TRBV7-9 and TRBJ1-2; D might be TRBD1 (5 bases). V gave up 1 base and J gave up 3 bases, with 21 bases separating them. Looked up from germline, CDR1 is SEHNR and CDR2 is FQNEAQ (reference sequence). The CDR3 runs 18 residues. The CDR3 sequence is CASSLVRGRGPGDYGYTF. CDR3 DNA sequence: TGTGCCAGCAGCTTAGTTAGGGGCAGAGGCCCAGGTGACTATGGCTACACCTTC.